Many counts were recorded for the clone carrying this TCR beta chain. Its specificity is unknown. The cDNA came from 5'RACE with 10-nucleotide random UMIs. TCRdb redid the calling of the 5' RACE reads with MiXCR, one entry per CDR3 protein. In the table there are tens of thousands of distinct CDR3 sequences, 4% of which are singletons. This sample was included in a study of neurological immune-mediated disorders. Broader study findings: The greatest TCR clonal expansion occurred in HTLV-1-associated myelopathy and the least in multiple sclerosis, which fell below healthy controls.

Sorted libraries were made with approximately 1 million CD4+ or CD8+ T cells. With V trimmed by 3 bases and J by 2 bases, 4 bases remained unmatched. CDR1 and CDR2 from the germline V gene are DFQATT and SNEGSKA (reference sequence). This CDR3 contains 14 residues. The sample was CD4+ T cells from blood. The clonotype originates from a woman in her 40s with multiple sclerosis. This rearrangement joins TRBV20-1 to TRBJ2-5, with 9 bases matching TRBD1. Here the CDR3 DNA reads TGCAGTGCTAGCGGGGACAGGGTACAAGAGACCCAGTACTTC. Residues: CSASGDRVQETQYF.